This T cell receptor beta chain was captured by sequencing in a study of T cell repertoires in cytomegalovirus infection. About this clonotype: What it recognizes is unknown.

TCRdb re-called the reads with MiXCR, one entry per CDR3 protein. The sample carries around 130,000 distinct CDR3 sequences, roughly a quarter recorded once. The TCR sequence derives from a human donor in good health (CMV status not recorded). Some clones in this sample may be carry-over from other donors' samples. Sequenced sample: PBMCs, sequenced either directly or after in vitro stimulation (not recorded which).

The DNA for the CDR3 is TGTGCCAGCAGTTACTCGTTTGGGAACTCGAACACCGGGGAGCTGTTTTTT. As protein: CASSYSFGNSNTGELFF. The rearrangement links TRBV6-6 to TRBJ2-2; D gene unclear. The ends were cut back, 0 bases at V and 0 bases at J, with 11 bases in the middle. The CDR3 totals 17 residues. Germline assignment: CDR1 MNHNY and CDR2 SVGAGI (reference sequence).